This TCR beta chain emerged from a study of PD-L1 blockade in urothelial cancer. V was trimmed by 5 bases and J by 4 bases, leaving 14 bases between them. Germline V lookup: CDR1 MGHRA, CDR2 YSYEKL. There are 15 residues in the CDR3. The method was immunoSEQ multiplex PCR; TCRdb's version includes in-frame clones alone and lacks a portion of them. The repertoire holds 90,000 to 120,000 clones, 91% seen once, with almost 0.95% in the top ten. Sample: PBMCs, taken around atezolizumab (anti-PD-L1) treatment. The rearrangement joins TRBV4-1 to TRBJ2-2; D possibly corresponds to TRBD1 (6 bases). This TCR was sampled from a woman older than 75 with urothelial cancer. The CDR3 reads CASSKNQQGTGELFF. DNA of the CDR3: TGCGCCAGCAGCAAAAACCAACAGGGCACCGGGGAGCTGTTTTTT.